This T cell receptor beta chain was observed in a study of CD8+ T cells in alopecia areata. As for the study in general: Tofacitinib continued for 6 to 18 months and was then withheld for 6 months. Points from the study as a whole: Tissue-resident alphabeta T cells belonging to normal skin likewise get sequenced within scalp specimens.

For this clone: No antigen is known for it.

Both peripheral blood and punch biopsies of lesional scalp skin were obtained from patients who had alopecia areata. The CDR3 covers 13 residues. Germline-derived CDR1 and CDR2 are SGHRS and YFSETQ. The ends were cut back, 4 bases at V and 2 bases at J, with 8 bases in the middle. Sequencing relied on a cDNA template that was reverse transcribed from extracted RNA. The protocol was immunoSEQ multiplex PCR, while the TCRdb copy is restricted to in-frame clones and leaves out a portion. The sample consists of around 140,000 clones, about 51% of them appearing once. Sequenced material: CD4+ T cells sorted from blood, taken at week 0. The rearrangement joins TRBV5-1 to TRBJ2-3; either TRBD1 or TRBD2 may supply D (5 bases each). This TCR was sampled from a human donor with alopecia areata. The CDR3 protein is CASSRGTTDTQYF. The CDR3 bases are TGCGCCAGCAGCCGTGGGACCACAGATACGCAGTATTTT.